Listed here are 18 T cell receptor beta chains from one sample, sequenced in a study of blood T cell repertoires in COVID-19. Profiled with immunoSEQ multiplex PCR; TCRdb holds only in-frame clones, not every one. The table includes 35,000 to 40,000 clones, about 85% detected once. The source material was peripheral blood. All receptors come from a man aged 55 to 69 with COVID-19, enrolled during active disease.

The rearrangement links TRBV9 to TRBJ2-1; TRBD2 is a possible D gene (6 bases). The CDR3 runs 18 residues. The germline V and J ends were trimmed by 0 bases and 3 bases, with 19 bases remaining between them. Germline values: CDR1 SGDLS, CDR2 YYNGEE. Written as DNA, the CDR3 is TGTGCCAGCAGCGTAGTCCCTCTAAAGGAGGGCCGCTACAATGAGCAGTTCTTC. This sequence encodes CASSVVPLKEGRYNEQFF.

The V call is TRBV16, the J call TRBJ1-5; D gene ambiguous. Germline V CDR1 and CDR2: KGHSY, FQNENV. The CDR3 is made up of 15 amino acids. Trimming took off 4 bases at V and 2 bases at J, with 12 bases between the two ends. The CDR3 spells CASSPGRQGNQPQHF. For the CDR3, the DNA is TGTGCCAGCAGCCCCGGGAGGCAGGGCAATCAGCCCCAGCATTTT.

The genes are TRBV6-5 and TRBJ1-2, with TRBD1 as a possible D gene (5 bases). V lost 2 bases to trimming and J lost 4 bases, with 11 bases between them. The CDR3 has 14 amino acids. Germline loops: CDR1 MNHEY, CDR2 SVGAGI. The CDR3 nucleotides are TGTGCCAGCAGTTACCAGGGAGGTCCCTATGGCTACACCTTC. Encoded protein: CASSYQGGPYGYTF.

The chain has TRBV29-1 and TRBJ1-2, with D unclear. Trimming shortened V by 4 bases and J by 5 bases, and 11 bases separated the two germline ends. This CDR3 is built from 12 residues. Germline CDR1 SQVTM, CDR2 ANQGSEA. CDR3 sequence reads: CSVVFGGYGYTF. As DNA, the CDR3 is TGCAGCGTTGTCTTTGGCGGGTATGGCTACACCTTC.

This chain joins TRBV30 and TRBJ1-2; a weak D match, TRBD1 (6 bases). V was shortened by 4 bases and J by 4 bases, with 10 bases between the two germline ends. The germline V gene encodes CDR1 GTSNPN and CDR2 SVGIG (reference sequence). The CDR3 covers 12 residues. This chain's CDR3 is CAWTRGGYGYTF. The CDR3 DNA reads TGTGCCTGGACCCGAGGGGGCTATGGCTACACCTTC.

V usage is TRBV4-2 and J usage is TRBJ1-2; TRBD1 is a possible D gene (5 bases). V shed 3 bases and J shed 8 bases, with 16 bases lying between them. The CDR3 length is 14 residues. Looked up from germline, CDR1 is LGHNA and CDR2 is YNFKEQ. In DNA form, the CDR3 reads TGTGCCAGCAGCCAGGGGGGAGGGGCCAAGGGCTACACCTTC. This encodes CASSQGGGAKGYTF.

The V and J genes are TRBV10-3 and TRBJ2-1; 10 nucleotides align to TRBD2. Germline V gene sequence: CDR1 ENHRY, CDR2 SYGVKD. Trimming took 4 bases from V and 5 from J; bases not matched to a gene: 8. This CDR3 contains 16 residues. The CDR3 sequence is CAISGEAGGPDNEQFF. Here the CDR3 DNA reads TGTGCCATCAGTGGAGAAGCGGGAGGGCCCGACAATGAGCAGTTCTTC.

The CDR3 sequence: CASSVAGTDNEQFF. CDR3 sequence (DNA): TGTGCCAGCAGCGTAGCCGGGACAGACAATGAGCAGTTCTTC. The rearrangement uses TRBV9 and TRBJ2-1; 7 nucleotides align to TRBD1. V dropped 0 bases and J dropped 5; count of bases not matched to a gene: 2. The CDR3 has 14 amino acids. In germline, CDR1 is SGDLS, CDR2 YYNGEE.

This clone was recorded a few times. This chain connects TRBV7-9 to TRBJ2-7; D is possibly TRBD2 (5 bases). The CDR3 runs to 12 residues. Germline values: CDR1 SEHNR, CDR2 FQNEAQ (reference sequence). Trimming removed 5 bases at V and 6 bases at J, with 11 bases between. The CDR3: CASSRETGEQYF. For the CDR3, the DNA is TGTGCCAGCAGCAGGGAGACTGGCGAGCAGTACTTC.

This chain joins TRBV5-1 and TRBJ1-1; D ambiguous. V shed 4 bases and J shed 2 bases, with 9 bases lying between them. This CDR3 region has 13 residues. Germline CDR1 and CDR2: SGHRS and YFSETQ. For the CDR3, the DNA is TGCGCCAGCAGCCGACACGAAAACACTGAAGCTTTCTTT. Translating gives CASSRHENTEAFF. Full variable domain (remainder filled in from reference TRBV5-1 and TRBJ1-1): KAGVTQTPRYLIKTRGQQVTLSCSPISGHRSVSWYQQTPGQGLQFLFEYFSETQRNKGNFPGRFSGRQFSNSRSEMNVSTLELGDSALYLCASSRHENTEAFFGQGTRLTVV.

This clone showed up just once. The chain carries TRBV11-3 and TRBJ1-1; 8 positions agree with TRBD1. Per the germline V gene, CDR1 is SGHNT and CDR2 is YENEEA. The CDR3 is made up of 13 amino acids. V was clipped by 4 bases and J by 8 bases; unmatched bases: 6. CDR3 region: CASSWNRGSEAFF. The CDR3 DNA reads as TGTGCCAGCAGCTGGAACAGGGGGTCCGAAGCTTTCTTT.

The CDR3 coding sequence is TGTGCCAGCAGTGACGGGAGAGGTAACTATGGCTACACCTTC. Translation: CASSDGRGNYGYTF. The J gene is TRBJ1-2, the V gene TRBV2; D ambiguous. CDR1 is SNHLY, CDR2 FYNNEI, per germline. The CDR3 spans 14 residues. The V end lost 3 bases, the J end lost 1 base, and 9 bases lay between the germline ends.

This chain joins TRBV11-2 and TRBJ1-5; D is undetermined. V lost 2 bases to trimming and J lost 1 base, with 6 bases between them. The CDR3 is 14 amino acids. CDR1 is SGHAT, CDR2 FQNNGV, per germline. CDR3 sequence: CASSLPGSNQPQHF. The CDR3 DNA is TGTGCCAGCAGCTTACCGGGAAGCAATCAGCCCCAGCATTTT.

This rearrangement joins TRBV12-3 or TRBV12-4 to TRBJ1-5; D is undetermined. Trimming pared 4 bases from V and 7 bases from J, leaving 11 bases between. The CDR3 runs to 13 residues. The CDR3 DNA reads TGTGCCAGCAGTTCCCACCAACAACAGCCCCAGCATTTT. It is translated as CASSSHQQQPQHF.

The sample holds one count of this clone. V usage is TRBV19 and J usage is TRBJ1-1; D might be TRBD1 (5 bases). V was cut by 6 bases and J by 0 bases, with 17 bases left in between. Germline CDR1 is LNHDA and CDR2 is SQIVND (reference sequence). This CDR3 spans 16 amino acids. The CDR3 protein is CASRASGGGMNTEAFF. The CDR3 nucleotides are TGTGCCAGTAGGGCTAGCGGGGGGGGGATGAACACTGAAGCTTTCTTT. The whole variable domain, filled in from reference TRBV19 and TRBJ1-1, reads DGGITQSPKYLFRKEGQNVTLSCEQNLNHDAMYWYRQDPGQGLRLIYYSQIVNDFQKGDIAEGYSVSREKKESFPLTVTSAQKNPTAFYLCASRASGGGMNTEAFFGQGTRLTVV.

V gene TRBV5-6 combines with J gene TRBJ2-6; TRBD1 aligns across 7 bases. V lost 3 bases and J lost 0; bases outside the gene matches: 6. The CDR3 is 17 residues long. Germline assignment: CDR1 SGHDT and CDR2 YYEEEE. CDR3 region: CASSWGTVYSGANVLTF. As DNA, the CDR3 is TGTGCCAGCAGCTGGGGGACAGTATACTCTGGGGCCAACGTCCTGACTTTC.

The gene calls are TRBV10-3 and TRBJ2-1; D might be TRBD1 (6 bases). There are 13 residues in the CDR3. V gave up 7 bases and J gave up 9 bases, with 16 bases separating them. CDR1 is ENHRY, CDR2 SYGVKD, per germline. The CDR3 DNA is TGTGCCATCATGGCCCAAGAAGGGGGTGAGCAGTTCTTC. This translates into CAIMAQEGGEQFF.

The DNA for the CDR3 is TGTGCCAGCAGTCACCAGACCGGGGGGGCAGGTTCACCCCTCCACTTT. Protein product: CASSHQTGGAGSPLHF. The J gene is TRBJ1-6, the V gene TRBV27, with a tentative D call TRBD1 (6 bases). The CDR3 covers 16 residues. V was clipped by 5 bases and J by 9 bases, with 20 bases between them. CDR1 is MNHEY, CDR2 SMNVEV, per germline (reference sequence).